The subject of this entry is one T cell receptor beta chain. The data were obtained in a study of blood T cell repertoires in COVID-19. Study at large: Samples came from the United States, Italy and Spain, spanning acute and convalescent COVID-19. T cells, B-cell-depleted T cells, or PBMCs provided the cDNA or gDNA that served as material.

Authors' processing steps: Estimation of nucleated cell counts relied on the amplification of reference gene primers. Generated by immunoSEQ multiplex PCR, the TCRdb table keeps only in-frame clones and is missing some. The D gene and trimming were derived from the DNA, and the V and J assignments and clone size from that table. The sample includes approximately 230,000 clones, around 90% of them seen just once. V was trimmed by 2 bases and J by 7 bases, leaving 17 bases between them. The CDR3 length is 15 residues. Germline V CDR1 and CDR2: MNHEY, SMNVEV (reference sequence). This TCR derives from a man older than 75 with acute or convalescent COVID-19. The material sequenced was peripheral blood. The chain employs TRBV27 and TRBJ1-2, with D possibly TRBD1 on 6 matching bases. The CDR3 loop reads CASSLARSQGSGYTF. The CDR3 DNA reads TGTGCCAGCAGTTTAGCGCGATCCCAGGGGTCTGGCTACACCTTC.